This TCR beta chain was recorded in a study of blood T cell repertoires in COVID-19. Study-wide background: Material from acute and convalescent COVID-19 was sourced from the United States, Italy and Spain. T cells, B-cell-depleted T cells, or PBMCs provided the cDNA or gDNA that served as material.

In the original workflow: Reference gene primers were amplified, and this amplification served to estimate nucleated cell counts. Clones were read by immunoSEQ multiplex PCR, and TCRdb kept only the in-frame ones, dropping some. V and J calls and clone size are given by that table; D and trimming were obtained from the DNA. The sample includes 130,000 or so clones, approximately 80% of them seen just once. This CDR3 contains 15 residues. Per the germline V gene, CDR1 is SGHRS and CDR2 is YFSETQ. V was pared by 4 bases and J by 3 bases, with 6 bases of the junction left unmatched. Sequenced input: peripheral blood. This receptor was identified in a woman aged 60-75 years with acute or convalescent COVID-19. V and J are TRBV5-1 and TRBJ1-3, with TRBD1 identical over 8 bases. The CDR3 coding sequence is TGCGCCAGCAGCCCCCAGACAGGGGTTGGAAACACCATATATTTT. Protein product: CASSPQTGVGNTIYF.